What follows is one TCR beta chain and its context. One junction end disagrees with the germline gene, perhaps due to a read error. Germline V lookup: CDR1 SEHNR, CDR2 FQNEAQ (reference sequence). This CDR3 contains 14 residues. The data are from a study of cytomegalovirus exposure and HLA in healthy donors. Looking at the study overall: Among 150 million to 200 million T cells, an earlier analysis found 95 million to 140 million unique TCR beta sequences. Assignment to the Caucasian-associated ancestry cluster applied to more than 75% of the 350 to 500 genotyped donors.

The primer mix had 60 Vbeta and 13 Jbeta primers. Using immunoSEQ multiplex PCR, the repertoire was profiled, and TCRdb retains in-frame clones only, with some absent. The sample includes some 77,000 clones, less than 80% of them seen just once. The origin of this receptor is a man younger than 40 in good health and CMV-seronegative. The sequenced sample was PBMCs. The V and J genes are TRBV7-9 and TRBJ1-1, with D possibly being TRBD1 (5 bases). The CDR3 sequence: CSSSGGTANTEAFF. The CDR3 bases are TGTTCCAGCAGCGGAGGGACGGCGAACACTGAAGCTTTCTTT.